This entry concerns a single T cell receptor (beta chain). These data originate in a study of blood T cell repertoires in COVID-19. Study summary: The analysed material was cDNA or gDNA that came from T cells, B-cell-depleted T cells, or PBMCs.

As processed by the authors: Reference gene primer amplification yielded estimated nucleated cell counts. Here immunoSEQ multiplex PCR was the method, and the copy in TCRdb shows in-frame clones only, minus some. V, J and clone size reflect that table, while D and trimming were determined from the DNA. The sample gives under 250,000 clones, around 86% of which show up once; over 1.5% is in the top ten. V lost 6 bases and J 0 bases, leaving 12 bases between the germline ends. Germline V gives CDR1 MDHEN, CDR2 SYDVKM. The CDR3 sequence is 15 residues long. The J gene is TRBJ2-4, the V gene TRBV28, with D possibly TRBD1 on 5 matching bases. The sample taken for sequencing was PBMCs or T cells enriched from blood (not recorded which). This TCR was recovered from a man aged 40-49 years who had recovered from COVID-19. The CDR3 loop is CASSRQTQAKNIQYF. The DNA for the CDR3 is TGTGCCAGCAGCCGACAGACCCAAGCCAAAAACATTCAGTACTTC.